The T cell receptor beta chain described here comes from a study of graft-versus-host responses after intestinal transplantation. Study details: Tacrolimus and steroids were given for around 3 years to all recipients after anti-thymocyte globulin induction.

Study findings and constraints: Allografts of patients with graft-donor T cell macrochimerism showed high graft-versus-host to host-versus-graft clone ratios. Peak levels of circulating GvH clones tracked with early post-transplant HvG declines. Recipient marrow harbored GvH clones, some of which surfaced first in ileum or blood.

TCRdb's table, derived via immunoSEQ multiplex PCR, lists solely in-frame clones and lacks some. Of some 96,000 clones detected, over 75% appear once; the ten largest clones hold about 16%. As to this clone: Its antigen is currently unknown.

This CDR3 is built from 13 residues. Per the germline V gene, CDR1 is SGHRS and CDR2 is YFSETQ. V was cut by 5 bases and J by 3 bases, with 12 bases left in between. The chain has TRBV5-1 and TRBJ2-7; D gene ambiguous. This sequence was found in a human patient who received an intestinal transplant, so some T cells may come from the graft donor. This material consisted of PBMCs, taken roughly 68 weeks after intestinal transplant. The CDR3 spells CASSPKLRYEQYF. The CDR3 nucleotides are TGCGCCAGCAGTCCAAAATTACGCTACGAGCAGTACTTC.